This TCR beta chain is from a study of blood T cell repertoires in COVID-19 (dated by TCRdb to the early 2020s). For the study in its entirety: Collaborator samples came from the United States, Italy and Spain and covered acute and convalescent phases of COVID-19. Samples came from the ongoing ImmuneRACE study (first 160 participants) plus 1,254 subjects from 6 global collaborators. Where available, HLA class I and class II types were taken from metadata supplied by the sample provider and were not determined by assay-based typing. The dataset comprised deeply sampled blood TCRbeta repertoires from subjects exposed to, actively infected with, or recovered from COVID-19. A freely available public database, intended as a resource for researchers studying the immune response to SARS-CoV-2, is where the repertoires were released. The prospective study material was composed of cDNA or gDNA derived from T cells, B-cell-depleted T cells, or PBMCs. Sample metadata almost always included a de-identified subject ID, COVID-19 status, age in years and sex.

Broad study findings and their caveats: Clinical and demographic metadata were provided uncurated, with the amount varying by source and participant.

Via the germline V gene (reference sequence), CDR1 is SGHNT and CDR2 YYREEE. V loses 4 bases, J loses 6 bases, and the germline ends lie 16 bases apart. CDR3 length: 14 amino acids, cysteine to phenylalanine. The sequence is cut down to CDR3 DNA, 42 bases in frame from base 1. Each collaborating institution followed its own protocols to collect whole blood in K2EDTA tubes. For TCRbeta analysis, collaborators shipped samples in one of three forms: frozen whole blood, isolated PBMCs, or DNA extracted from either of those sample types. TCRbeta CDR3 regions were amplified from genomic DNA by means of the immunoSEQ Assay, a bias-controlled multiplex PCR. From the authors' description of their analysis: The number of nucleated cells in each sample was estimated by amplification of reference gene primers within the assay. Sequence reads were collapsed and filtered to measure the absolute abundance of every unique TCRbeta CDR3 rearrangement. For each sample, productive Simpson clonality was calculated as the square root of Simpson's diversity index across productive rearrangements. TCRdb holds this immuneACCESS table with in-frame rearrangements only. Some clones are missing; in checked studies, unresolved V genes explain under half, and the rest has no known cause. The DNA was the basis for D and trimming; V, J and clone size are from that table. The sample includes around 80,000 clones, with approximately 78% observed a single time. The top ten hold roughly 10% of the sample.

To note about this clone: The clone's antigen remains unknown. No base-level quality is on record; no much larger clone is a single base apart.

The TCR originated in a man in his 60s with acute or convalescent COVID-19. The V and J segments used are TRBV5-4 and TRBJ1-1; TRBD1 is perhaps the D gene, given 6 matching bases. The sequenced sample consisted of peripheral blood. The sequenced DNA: TGTGCCAGCAGCCTGGGGGGCAGGAGGGCTGAAGCTTTCTTT. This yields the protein CASSLGGRRAEAFF.